Listed here are 3 T cell receptor beta chains from one sample, sequenced in a study of T cell responses to AZD1222 COVID-19 vaccine. Some clones are missing from TCRdb's copy, which holds only in-frame ones; the method was immunoSEQ multiplex PCR. Seen here are 130,000 or so clones, roughly nine tenths observed once, and the top ten hold 1.6%. The sequences come from peripheral blood, collected on day 0 of AZD1222 vaccination. The receptors stem from an adult in good health.

CDR3 amino acids: CASSESQGPTGQYF. The CDR3 DNA reads TGTGCCAGCAGTGAAAGTCAGGGGCCGACGGGCCAGTACTTC. The chain carries TRBV6-1 and TRBJ2-5; TRBD1 might be the D (6 bases). This CDR3 comprises 14 residues. V lost 2 bases to trimming and J lost 10 bases, with 17 bases between them. Germline CDR1 MNHNS, CDR2 SASEGT.

The CDR3 loop is CASSQDQGAGGGELFF. The CDR3 coding sequence is TGTGCCAGCAGCCAAGATCAGGGAGCGGGAGGCGGGGAGCTGTTTTTT. This sequence joins TRBV4-2 and TRBJ2-2; TRBD2 aligns across 9 bases. Germline V gene lookup returns CDR1 LGHNA and CDR2 YNFKEQ. V was clipped by 0 bases and J by 7 bases; unmatched bases: 6. The CDR3 runs to 16 residues.

This rearrangement joins TRBV18 to TRBJ1-2; 7 bases align to TRBD1. The CDR3 length is 16 residues. Germline loops: CDR1 KGHSH, CDR2 LQKENI. The V gene end was trimmed by 0 bases and the J gene end by 7 bases; junction bases not matched to a gene: 11. The CDR3 DNA is TGTGCCAGCTCACCACCGATCGACAGGGCCATCCGTGGCTACACCTTC. Protein product: CASSPPIDRAIRGYTF.